What follows are 14 T cell receptor beta chains derived from one specimen sequenced in a study of T cell clonality in common variable immunodeficiency. Profiled with immunoSEQ multiplex PCR; TCRdb holds only in-frame clones, not every one. Altogether tens of thousands of clones were found in the sample, and no singletons occur. The material sequenced was peripheral blood mononuclear cells. Source of these receptors: a person between 18 and 75 years old in good health.

This clone was counted many times. The read comes to an end 3 residues before the CDR3 does, leaving the germline J gene to fill in the end. The chain recombines TRBV20-1 with TRBJ1-2, with a weak D call TRBD1 (6 bases). The CDR3 has 13 amino acids. Germline V gives CDR1 DFQATT, CDR2 SNEGSKA (reference sequence). CDR3 loop: CRQWGPLFGGYTF. Incomplete CDR3 DNA: TGCAGGCAGTGGGGGCCCCTTTTCGGGGGC.

This clone occurred many times. The read is 3 residues too short to cover the CDR3 end, so that end is filled in from the germline J gene. The gene calls are TRBV12-3 or TRBV12-4 and TRBJ1-2; maybe TRBD1 (5 bases). Between the trimmed V and J ends, which lost 6 bases and 2 bases, there was a span of 13 bases. The CDR3 has 14 amino acids. This CDR3 is CASRPSGPNYGYTF. The DNA read from the CDR3 is TGTGCCAGCAGGCCCTCAGGGCCCAACTATGGC.

This clone was detected ten times or more. The CDR3 loop is CASSESRTGTDTQYF. CDR3 bases read: TGCGCCAGCAGTGAGTCTAGGACAGGCACAGATACG. The chain couples TRBV10-1 to TRBJ2-3, with TRBD1 as a possible D gene (6 bases). Read data end 3 residues before the CDR3 end; the end is taken from the germline J gene. From germline, CDR1 is WNHNN and CDR2 SYGVQD (reference sequence). The CDR3 contains 15 residues. Trimming cost V 0 bases and J 1 base, with 8 bases left between them.

Many counts were recorded for this clone. The read terminates 3 residues ahead of where the CDR3 ends, so the germline J gene completes it. This chain uses TRBV20-1 with TRBJ2-5, with 10 bases identical to TRBD2. Germline values: CDR1 DFQATT, CDR2 SNEGSKA (reference sequence). The CDR3 extends over 16 amino acids. The V segment lost 5 bases and the J segment 1 base; nucleotides outside the gene matches: 10. The CDR3 loop is CSAGAGGVMGQETQYF. Partial CDR3 DNA: TGCAGTGCTGGAGCGGGAGGGGTGATGGGCCAAGAGACC.

Ten or more counts support this clone. The read falls 3 residues short of the CDR3 end, and the missing part is taken from the germline J gene. The V and J genes are TRBV20-1 and TRBJ2-7; 13 bases are shared with TRBD2. This CDR3 spans 17 amino acids. The V segment lost 0 bases and the J segment 3 bases; nucleotides outside the gene matches: 8. Germline assignment: CDR1 DFQATT and CDR2 SNEGSKA (reference sequence). CDR3 DNA (partial): TGCAGTGCTAGAGAGGCGGGACTAGCGGGATTGTTCTACGAG. This codes for CSAREAGLAGLFYE. From start to end, the CDR3 is CSAREAGLAGLFYEQYF.

As to this clone: From the germline J gene comes the end of the CDR3, since the read stops 3 residues before it. This chain uses TRBV6-2 or TRBV6-3 with TRBJ1-2, with 7 bases fitting TRBD1. V dropped 4 bases and J dropped 7; count of bases not matched to a gene: 9. CDR3 length: 14 amino acids. Germline assignment: CDR1 MNHEY and CDR2 SVGEGT. The CDR3 here is CASSSRQGWGGYTF. The CDR3 DNA, read in part, is TGTGCCAGCAGTTCGAGACAGGGATGGGGTGGC.

This clone was observed at least ten times. The read comes to an end 3 residues before the CDR3 does, leaving the germline J gene to fill in the end. The J gene is TRBJ2-1, the V gene TRBV18; 8 bases are a match to TRBD1. CDR3 length: 15 residues. The V gene end was trimmed by 4 bases and the J gene end by 5 bases; junction bases not matched to a gene: 7. Germline CDR1 and CDR2: KGHSH and LQKENI. This CDR3 is CASSRRQGLDNEQFF. The sequenced CDR3 bases are TGTGCCAGCTCACGTCGACAGGGGTTGGACAATGAG.

As regards this clone: Read data end 3 residues before the CDR3 end; the end is taken from the germline J gene. This sequence joins TRBV20-1 and TRBJ2-7; 10 positions match TRBD2. Germline trimming cut 0 bases from V and 4 bases from J; bases unmatched to any gene: 21. Germline CDR1 reads DFQATT; CDR2 reads SNEGSKA (reference sequence). The CDR3 runs to 20 residues. The chain's CDR3 is CSARDPFWRVAGGIGYEQYF. Partial CDR3 DNA: TGCAGTGCTAGAGATCCCTTTTGGCGGGTAGCGGGGGGTATTGGGTACGAG.

This clone was counted ten times or more. The sequence runs out 3 residues before the end of the CDR3; the remainder is reconstructed from the germline J gene. The rearrangement joins TRBV7-6 to TRBJ2-7; the match to TRBD1 covers 9 bases. V was pared by 4 bases and J by 2 bases, with 3 bases of the junction left unmatched. This CDR3 has 14 amino acids. Germline CDR1 and CDR2: SGHVS and FNYEAQ. The covered CDR3 bases are TGTGCCAGCAGCTCCGGGACAGGGCCCTACGAG. It codes for CASSSGTGPYE. From start to end, the CDR3 is CASSSGTGPYEQYF.

This clone was recorded many times. The missing CDR3 end, 3 residues past where the read stops, is filled in from the germline J gene. The chain has TRBV18 and TRBJ2-2, with 8 positions matching TRBD1. There are 15 residues in the CDR3. J was trimmed by 4 bases and V by 3 bases; bases with no gene match: 4. CDR1 is KGHSH, CDR2 LQKENI, per germline. CDR3 DNA, as far as it was read: TGTGCCAGCTCACCTCAGGGGGCAATCACCGGGGAG. Protein sequence: CASSPQGAITGE. The CDR3 in full is CASSPQGAITGELFF.

This clone was counted ten times or more. The sequence runs out 3 residues before the end of the CDR3; the remainder is reconstructed from the germline J gene. V is TRBV7-3 and J is TRBJ2-1, with D tentatively TRBD1 (5 bases). The CDR3 length is 15 residues. Trimming left V 5 bases short and J 3 bases short, with 14 bases between. The germline gives CDR1 SGHTA, CDR2 FQGTGA. The CDR3 bases that were read are TGTGCCAGCAGCCGAGTGGTAGGGGACTACAATGAG. Translated, it gives CASSRVVGDYNE. The complete CDR3 protein is CASSRVVGDYNEQFF. Full variable domain (outside the CDR3, taken from reference TRBV7-3 and TRBJ2-1): GAGVSQTPSNKVTEKGKYVELRCDPISGHTALYWYRQSLGQGPEFLIYFQGTGAADDSGLPNDRFFAVRPEGSVSTLKIQRTERGDSAVYLCASSRVVGDYNEQFFGPGTRLTVL.

This clone was detected ten times or more. The observed sequence ends 3 residues before the CDR3 terminus, with the missing tail filled in from the germline J gene. The chain recombines TRBV5-3 with TRBJ2-3, with 11 bases aligning to TRBD2. TRBV5-3 is assigned to the ORF class and has an uncertain function. V shed 3 bases and J 4 bases; nucleotides not matched to a gene: 19. This CDR3 has 20 residues. The sequenced part of the CDR3 DNA is TGTGCCAGAAGCTCCCGGCTGACCGAGACTAGCGGGAATGCCCCAGATACG. It encodes CARSSRLTETSGNAPDT. The entire CDR3 sequence reads CARSSRLTETSGNAPDTQYF.

This clone was seen a few times. The read is 3 residues too short to cover the CDR3 end, so that end is filled in from the germline J gene. This chain connects TRBV11-2 to TRBJ1-1; TRBD1 matches 8 bases. The germline V gene has CDR1 SGHAT and CDR2 FQNNGV. The CDR3 runs 12 residues. The DNA read from the CDR3 is TGTGCCAGCAGCGCACAGGGGGGGGAA. This codes for CASSAQGGE. Given in full, the CDR3 is CASSAQGGEAFF.

Ten or more counts support this clone. The read falls 3 residues short of the CDR3 end, and the missing part is taken from the germline J gene. This chain joins TRBV7-3 and TRBJ2-1; 9 bases agree with TRBD2. V was pared by 5 bases and J by 5 bases, with 7 bases of the junction left unmatched. The germline CDR1 and CDR2 sequences are SGHTA and FQGTGA. The CDR3 spans 15 residues. CDR3 DNA, as far as it was read: TGTGCCAGCAGCCCCCTGGCTAGCGGGAACAATGAG. It yields the protein CASSPLASGNNE. The whole CDR3 sequence reads CASSPLASGNNEQFF.